The entry below gives a single T cell receptor beta chain sequence along with its context. This specimen comes from a study of blood T cell repertoires in COVID-19. The V gene end was trimmed by 0 bases and the J gene end by 2 bases; junction bases not matched to a gene: 7. The germline gives CDR1 SGDLS, CDR2 YYNGEE. The CDR3 totals 17 residues. Per the original methods: Amplified reference gene primers provided the basis for estimating nucleated cell counts. Method: immunoSEQ multiplex PCR; TCRdb's copy keeps in-frame clones and lacks some. V, J and clone size were drawn from that table, and D and trimming were deduced from the DNA. This table holds about 200,000 clones, about 93% found once.

This chain links TRBV9 with TRBJ2-3; 9 positions match TRBD2. The sequenced sample was peripheral blood. This clonotype originated in a man younger than 45 with COVID-19, enrolled during active disease. The CDR3 sequence is CASSVGLRGGNTDTQYF. CDR3 coding DNA: TGTGCCAGCAGCGTAGGGTTGCGGGGGGGCAACACAGATACGCAGTATTTT. The full variable domain, in which reference TRBV9 and TRBJ2-3 provide the parts outside the CDR3, is DSGVTQTPKHLITATGQRVTLRCSPRSGDLSVYWYQQSLDQGLQFLIQYYNGEERAKGNILERFSAQQFPDLHSELNLSSLELGDSALYFCASSVGLRGGNTDTQYFGPGTRLTVL.